This section outlines one TCR beta chain sequence together with its context. The specificity of this receptor is unknown. There are no base qualities to consult, and no much larger clone falls within one base. Reading from cysteine to phenylalanine, the CDR3 counts 15 amino acids. Only the CDR3 region is kept as DNA, spanning 45 bases read in frame from base 1. CDR1 is given as SGHTA and CDR2 as FQGTGA, both from the germline V gene. Cut back by 2 bases and 0 bases, the V and J ends lie 8 bases apart. This entry belongs to a study of siplizumab effects on memory and regulatory T cells (dated by TCRdb to the late 2010s). For the study in its entirety: The effect of the anti-CD2 antibody siplizumab on alloreactive T-cell subsets was examined in allogeneic mixed lymphocyte reactions constructed from human PBMCs. The full study reports these points: A naive or memory phenotype could not be assigned to roughly 75-95% of proliferating CD4+ or CD8+ clones. Whether proliferating Tregs from siplizumab cultures were suppressive was not functionally confirmed. In reactions with siplizumab, an average of 68.8% of mappable alloreactive CD4+ clones were Treg-derived, compared with roughly 30% in control reactions. Because sequences at frequencies below about 10^-5 were poorly captured, only a minor fraction of alloreactive clones could be mapped back to unstimulated subsets. Siplizumab significantly reduced the cumulative frequency of alloreactive sequences traceable to unstimulated CD4+ memory T cells. Compared with memory T cells, unstimulated naive T cells appeared more diverse, and naive cells seemed to make a substantial contribution to the alloresponse.

TCRbeta CDR3 sequencing was performed on sorted unstimulated T cells and on proliferating T cells recovered from mixed lymphocyte reactions. Fresh whole blood from roughly ten HLA-typed healthy donors was used to isolate PBMCs. To map where alloreactive clones came from, CD4+ regulatory T cells in the unstimulated state were FACS-sorted. Receptor amplification or capture employed the immunoSEQ multiplex PCR assay. About 10^5 TCR templates per sample were assayed by the deep sequencing platform. Genomic DNA extracted from sorted T cells was used for TCRbeta CDR3 sequencing. In the source study's methods: The R programming language was used for the clonal analysis of the TCRbeta CDR3 data. Alloreactive CD4+ and CD8+ clones were defined by comparing unstimulated samples with post-reaction CFSE-low samples. By matching sequences to the repertoires of sorted unstimulated Treg and non-Treg cells, each alloreactive CD4+ clone was assigned a regulatory or non-regulatory origin. The clones in this table, taken by TCRdb from immuneACCESS, are in-frame only. Not every clone is retained; where verified, under half of the shortfall comes from an unresolved V gene, and the cause of the rest is unknown. From that table come the V and J calls and clone size; the DNA was used to work out D and trimming. Counted in this sample were some 100,000 clones; around 90% of them appeared once. Of the sample, 0.65% to 0.8% falls within the top ten clones.

This clonotype was obtained from a human donor in good health. The V gene is TRBV7-3 and the J gene is TRBJ1-5, with the D segment identity uncertain. Material: Tregs sorted from blood. Here the CDR3 is given as CASSLRTDSNQPQHF. The DNA sequence reads TGTGCCAGCAGCTTACGGACTGATAGCAATCAGCCCCAGCATTTT.